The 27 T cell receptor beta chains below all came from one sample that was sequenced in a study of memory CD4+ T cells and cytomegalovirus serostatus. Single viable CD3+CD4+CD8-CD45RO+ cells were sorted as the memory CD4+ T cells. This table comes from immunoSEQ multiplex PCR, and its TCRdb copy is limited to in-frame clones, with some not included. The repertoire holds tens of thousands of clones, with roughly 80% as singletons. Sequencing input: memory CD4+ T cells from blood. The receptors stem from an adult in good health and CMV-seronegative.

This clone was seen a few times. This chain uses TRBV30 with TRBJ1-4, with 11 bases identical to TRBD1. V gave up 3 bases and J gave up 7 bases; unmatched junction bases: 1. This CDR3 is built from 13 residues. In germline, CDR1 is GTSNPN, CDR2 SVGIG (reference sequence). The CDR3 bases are TGTGCCTGGAGGGGACAGGGGGTTGAAAAACTGTTTTTT. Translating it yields CAWRGQGVEKLFF.

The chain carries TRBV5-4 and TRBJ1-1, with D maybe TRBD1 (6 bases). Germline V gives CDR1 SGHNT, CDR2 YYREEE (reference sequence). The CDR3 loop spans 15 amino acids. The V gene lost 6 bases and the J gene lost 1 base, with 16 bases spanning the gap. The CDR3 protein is CASTPTGGWNTEAFF. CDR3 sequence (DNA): TGTGCCAGCACCCCCACTGGGGGCTGGAACACTGAAGCTTTCTTT.

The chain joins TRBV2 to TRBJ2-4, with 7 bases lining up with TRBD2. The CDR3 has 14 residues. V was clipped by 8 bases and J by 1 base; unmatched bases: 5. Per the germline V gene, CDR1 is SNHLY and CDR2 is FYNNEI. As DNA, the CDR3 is TGTGCCAGCGAATTCGGGGGGGCCAAAAACATTCAGTACTTC. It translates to CASEFGGAKNIQYF.

For the CDR3, the DNA is TGTGCCGCCACAACCGCCCGCCTCTCCCGCTCTGGAAACACCATATATTTT. It translates to CAATTARLSRSGNTIYF. This rearrangement joins TRBV28 to TRBJ1-3; D unresolved. Germline V gene sequence: CDR1 MDHEN, CDR2 SYDVKM. The CDR3 has 17 residues. Trimming shortened V by 11 bases and J by 0 bases, and 23 bases separated the two germline ends.

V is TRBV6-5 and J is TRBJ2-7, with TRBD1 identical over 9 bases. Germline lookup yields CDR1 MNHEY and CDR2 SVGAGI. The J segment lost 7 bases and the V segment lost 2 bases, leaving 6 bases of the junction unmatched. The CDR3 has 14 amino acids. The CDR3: CASSYIKTGGEQYF. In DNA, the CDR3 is TGTGCCAGCAGTTACATAAAGACAGGGGGGGAGCAGTACTTC.

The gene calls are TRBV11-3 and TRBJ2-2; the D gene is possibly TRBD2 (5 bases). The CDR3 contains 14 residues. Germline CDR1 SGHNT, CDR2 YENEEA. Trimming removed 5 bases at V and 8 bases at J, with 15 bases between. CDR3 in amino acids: CASSLGLLGGELFF. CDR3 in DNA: TGTGCCAGCAGCCTCGGACTGCTTGGGGGGGAGCTGTTTTTT.

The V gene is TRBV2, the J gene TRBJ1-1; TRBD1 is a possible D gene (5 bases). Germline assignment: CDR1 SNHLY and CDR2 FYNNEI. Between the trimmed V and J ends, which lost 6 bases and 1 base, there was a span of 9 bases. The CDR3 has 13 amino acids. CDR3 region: CASRSQGNTEAFF. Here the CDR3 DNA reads TGTGCCAGCAGAAGCCAGGGGAACACTGAAGCTTTCTTT. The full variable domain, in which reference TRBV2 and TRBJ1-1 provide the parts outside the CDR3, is EPEVTQTPSHQVTQMGQEVILRCVPISNHLYFYWYRQILGQKVEFLVSFYNNEISEKSEIFDDQFSVERPDGSNFTLKIRSTKLEDSAMYFCASRSQGNTEAFFGQGTRLTVV.

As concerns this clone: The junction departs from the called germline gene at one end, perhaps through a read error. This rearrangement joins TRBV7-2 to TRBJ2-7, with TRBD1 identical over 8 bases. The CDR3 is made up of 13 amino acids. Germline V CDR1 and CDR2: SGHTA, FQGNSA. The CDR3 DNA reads TGTGCCAGCAGCTTATTCCCAAGGGACAGGTCTTATTTC. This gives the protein CASSLFPRDRSYF.

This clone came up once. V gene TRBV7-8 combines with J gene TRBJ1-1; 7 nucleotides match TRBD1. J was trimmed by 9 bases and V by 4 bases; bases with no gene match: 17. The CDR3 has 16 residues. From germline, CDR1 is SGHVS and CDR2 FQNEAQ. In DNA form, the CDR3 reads TGTGCCAGCAGCTCCCTAAACCGGGACAGCTCACCGCAAGCTTTCTTT. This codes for CASSSLNRDSSPQAFF.

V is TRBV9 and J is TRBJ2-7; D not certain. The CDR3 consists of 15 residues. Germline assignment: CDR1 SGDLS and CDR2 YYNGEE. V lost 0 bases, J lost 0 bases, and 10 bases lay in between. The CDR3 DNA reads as TGTGCCAGCAGCGTAGGGTGGTGGGGCTCCTACGAGCAGTACTTC. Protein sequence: CASSVGWWGSYEQYF.

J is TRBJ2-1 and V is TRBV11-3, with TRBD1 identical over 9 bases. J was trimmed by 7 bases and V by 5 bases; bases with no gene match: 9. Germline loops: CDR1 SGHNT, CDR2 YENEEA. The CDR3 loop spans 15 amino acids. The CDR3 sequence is CASSAQGAGGNEQFF. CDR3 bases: TGTGCCAGCAGCGCACAGGGGGCAGGTGGAAATGAGCAGTTCTTC.

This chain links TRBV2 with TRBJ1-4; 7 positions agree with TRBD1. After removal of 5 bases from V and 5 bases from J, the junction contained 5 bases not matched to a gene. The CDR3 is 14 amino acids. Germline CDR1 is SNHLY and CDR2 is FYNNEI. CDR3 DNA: TGTGCCAGCAGTACGCAGGGGGGGAATGAAAAACTGTTTTTT. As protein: CASSTQGGNEKLFF. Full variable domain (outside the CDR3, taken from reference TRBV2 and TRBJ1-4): EPEVTQTPSHQVTQMGQEVILRCVPISNHLYFYWYRQILGQKVEFLVSFYNNEISEKSEIFDDQFSVERPDGSNFTLKIRSTKLEDSAMYFCASSTQGGNEKLFFGSGTQLSVL.

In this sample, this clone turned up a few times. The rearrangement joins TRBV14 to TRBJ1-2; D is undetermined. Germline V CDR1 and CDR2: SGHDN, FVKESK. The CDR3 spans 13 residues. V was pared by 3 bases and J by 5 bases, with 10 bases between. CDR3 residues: CASSQGKGYGYTF. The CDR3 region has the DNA TGTGCCAGCAGCCAGGGGAAAGGATATGGCTACACCTTC. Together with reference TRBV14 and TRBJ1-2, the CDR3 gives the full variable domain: EAGVTQFPSHSVIEKGQTVTLRCDPISGHDNLYWYRRVMGKEIKFLLHFVKESKQDESGMPNNRFLAERTGGTYSTLKVQPAELEDSGVYFCASSQGKGYGYTFGSGTRLTVV.

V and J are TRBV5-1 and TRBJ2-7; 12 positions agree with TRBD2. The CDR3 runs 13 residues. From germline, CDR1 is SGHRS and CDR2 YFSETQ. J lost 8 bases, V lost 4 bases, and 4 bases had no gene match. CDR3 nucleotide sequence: TGCGCCAGCAGCCCGGGACTAGCGGGCCAGCAGTACTTC. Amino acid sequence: CASSPGLAGQQYF.

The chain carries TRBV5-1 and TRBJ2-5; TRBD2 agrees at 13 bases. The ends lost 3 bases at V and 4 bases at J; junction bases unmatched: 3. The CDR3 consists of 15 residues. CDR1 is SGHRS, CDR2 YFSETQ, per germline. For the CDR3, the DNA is TGCGCCAGCAGCTCGGGACTAGCGGGGATAGAGACCCAGTACTTC. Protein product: CASSSGLAGIETQYF.

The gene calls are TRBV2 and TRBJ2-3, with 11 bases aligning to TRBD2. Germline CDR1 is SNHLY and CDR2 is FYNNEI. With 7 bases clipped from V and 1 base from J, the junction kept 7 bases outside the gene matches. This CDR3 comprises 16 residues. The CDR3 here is CASTPPLAGGTDTQYF. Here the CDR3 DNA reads TGTGCCAGCACCCCGCCACTAGCGGGGGGCACAGATACGCAGTATTTT.

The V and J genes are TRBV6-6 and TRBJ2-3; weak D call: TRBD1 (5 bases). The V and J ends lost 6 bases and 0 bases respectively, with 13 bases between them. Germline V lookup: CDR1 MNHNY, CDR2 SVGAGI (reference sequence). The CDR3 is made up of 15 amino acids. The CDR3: CASSFQGSSTDTQYF. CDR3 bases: TGTGCCAGCAGCTTTCAGGGTTCTAGCACAGATACGCAGTATTTT.

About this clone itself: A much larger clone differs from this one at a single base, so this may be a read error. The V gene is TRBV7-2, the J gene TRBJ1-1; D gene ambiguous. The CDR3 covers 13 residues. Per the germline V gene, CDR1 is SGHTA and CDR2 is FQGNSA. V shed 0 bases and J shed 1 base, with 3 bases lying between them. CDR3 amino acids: CASSLAGNTEAFF. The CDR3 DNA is TGTGCCAGCAGCTTAGCAGGGAACACTGAAGCTTTCTTT.

The DNA of the CDR3 is TGCGCCAGCAGCTTGTACCTGGGCGAGCAGTACTTC. Its protein is CASSLYLGEQYF. The genes are TRBV5-1 and TRBJ2-7; D unclear. The CDR3 extends over 12 amino acids. The germline CDR1 and CDR2 sequences are SGHRS and YFSETQ. V was pared by 1 base and J by 6 bases, with 8 bases between.

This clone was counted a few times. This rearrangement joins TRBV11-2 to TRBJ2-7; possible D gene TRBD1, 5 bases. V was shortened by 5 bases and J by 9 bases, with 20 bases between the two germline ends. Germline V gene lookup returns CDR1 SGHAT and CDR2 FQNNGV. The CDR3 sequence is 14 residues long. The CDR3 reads CASSRQFPSGGQYF. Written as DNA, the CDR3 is TGTGCCAGCAGCAGACAGTTTCCCTCCGGCGGGCAGTACTTC.

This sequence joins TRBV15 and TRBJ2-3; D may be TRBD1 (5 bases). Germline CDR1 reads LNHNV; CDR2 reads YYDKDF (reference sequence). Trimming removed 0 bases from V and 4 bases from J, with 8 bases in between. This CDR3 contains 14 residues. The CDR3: CATSRDRRADTQYF. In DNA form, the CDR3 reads TGTGCCACCAGCAGAGACCGCAGGGCAGATACGCAGTATTTT.

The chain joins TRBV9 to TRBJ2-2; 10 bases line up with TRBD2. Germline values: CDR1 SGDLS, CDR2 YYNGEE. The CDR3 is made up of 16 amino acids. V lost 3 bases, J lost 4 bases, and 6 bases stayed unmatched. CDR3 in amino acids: CASSAWASGGTGELFF. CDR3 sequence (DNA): TGTGCCAGCAGCGCTTGGGCTAGCGGGGGCACCGGGGAGCTGTTTTTT.

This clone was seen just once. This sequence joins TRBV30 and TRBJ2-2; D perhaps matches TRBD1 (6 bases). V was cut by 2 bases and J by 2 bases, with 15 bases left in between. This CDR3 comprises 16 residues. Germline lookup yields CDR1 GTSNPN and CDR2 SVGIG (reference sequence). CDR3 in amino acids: CAWSKVGRGNTGELFF. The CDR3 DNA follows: TGTGCCTGGAGTAAGGTGGGCAGGGGTAACACCGGGGAGCTGTTTTTT.

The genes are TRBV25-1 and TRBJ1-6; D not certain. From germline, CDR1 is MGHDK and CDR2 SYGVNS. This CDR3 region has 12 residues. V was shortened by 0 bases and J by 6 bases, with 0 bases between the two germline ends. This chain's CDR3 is CASSEYNSPLHF. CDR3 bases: TGTGCCAGCAGTGAATATAATTCACCCCTCCACTTT.

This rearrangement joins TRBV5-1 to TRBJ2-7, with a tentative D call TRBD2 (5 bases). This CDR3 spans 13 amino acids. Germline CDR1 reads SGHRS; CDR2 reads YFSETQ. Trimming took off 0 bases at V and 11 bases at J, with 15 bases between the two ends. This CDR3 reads CASSLGSGGEKYF. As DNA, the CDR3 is TGCGCCAGCAGCTTGGGCTCGGGTGGGGAGAAGTACTTC.

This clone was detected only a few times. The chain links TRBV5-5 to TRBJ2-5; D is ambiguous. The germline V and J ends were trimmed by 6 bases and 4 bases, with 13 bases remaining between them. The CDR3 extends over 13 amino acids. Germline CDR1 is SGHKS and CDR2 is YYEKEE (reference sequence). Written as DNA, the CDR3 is TGTGCCAGCAACCCCTGGATCGTAGAGACCCAGTACTTC. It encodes CASNPWIVETQYF.

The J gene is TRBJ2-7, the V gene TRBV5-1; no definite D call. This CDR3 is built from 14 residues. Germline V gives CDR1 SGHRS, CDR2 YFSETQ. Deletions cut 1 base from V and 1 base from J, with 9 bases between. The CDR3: CASSLMAASYEQYF. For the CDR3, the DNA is TGCGCCAGCAGCTTGATGGCAGCTTCCTACGAGCAGTACTTC. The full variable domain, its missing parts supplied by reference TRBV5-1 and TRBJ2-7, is KAGVTQTPRYLIKTRGQQVTLSCSPISGHRSVSWYQQTPGQGLQFLFEYFSETQRNKGNFPGRFSGRQFSNSRSEMNVSTLELGDSALYLCASSLMAASYEQYFGPGTRLTVT.